These 10 T cell receptor beta chains share one sample of origin, sequenced in a study of blood T cell repertoires in COVID-19. The assay was immunoSEQ multiplex PCR, and TCRdb's table has in-frame clones only and misses some. The sample lists 180,000 or so clones; approximately 89% were seen once. Sequenced sample: peripheral blood. These receptors were collected from a woman aged 25 to 39 with acute or convalescent COVID-19.

The V call is TRBV6-5, the J call TRBJ2-2; D is uncertain. This CDR3 has 15 amino acids. Deletions cut 0 bases from V and 7 bases from J, with 12 bases between. From germline, CDR1 is MNHEY and CDR2 SVGAGI. CDR3 amino acids: CASSYSEEYGGELFF. CDR3 DNA sequence: TGTGCCAGCAGTTACTCTGAGGAGTATGGCGGGGAGCTGTTTTTT.

The chain recombines TRBV11-2 with TRBJ2-2; 7 bases map to TRBD2. CDR1 is SGHAT and CDR2 is FQNNGV in the germline V gene. This CDR3 comprises 14 residues. With 4 bases clipped from V and 6 bases from J, the junction kept 5 bases outside the gene matches. CDR3 in amino acids: CASSSRTRSGELFF. CDR3 nucleotides: TGTGCCAGCAGCTCCCGGACTAGGTCCGGGGAGCTGTTTTTT.

This sequence joins TRBV15 and TRBJ2-7, with TRBD2 matching over 8 bases. This CDR3 region has 13 residues. Germline assignment: CDR1 LNHNV and CDR2 YYDKDF (reference sequence). V lost 6 bases and J lost 6; bases outside the gene matches: 7. CDR3 in amino acids: CATRGSGAFEQYF. The DNA for the CDR3 is TGTGCCACCAGGGGTAGCGGGGCGTTCGAGCAGTACTTC. The whole variable domain, filled in from reference TRBV15 and TRBJ2-7, reads DAMVIQNPRYQVTQFGKPVTLSCSQTLNHNVMYWYQQKSSQAPKLLFHYYDKDFNNEADTPDNFQSRRPNTSFCFLDIRSPGLGDTAMYLCATRGSGAFEQYFGPGTRLTVT.

The CDR3 DNA reads TGTGCCAGCAGCGTGGATACGAACACCGGGGAGCTGTTTTTT. It specifies CASSVDTNTGELFF. J is TRBJ2-2 and V is TRBV5-4; D is undetermined. The V and J ends lost 4 bases and 0 bases respectively, with 7 bases between them. The V gene's germline CDR1 is SGHNT and CDR2 YYREEE (reference sequence). This CDR3 region has 14 residues.

The chain joins TRBV28 to TRBJ1-5; 9 bases align to TRBD1. Germline-derived CDR1 and CDR2 are MDHEN and SYDVKM. This CDR3 spans 16 amino acids. The junction had 11 bases not matched to a gene; V was cut back by 9 bases and J by 2 bases. CDR3 protein: CASTGTGYYGNQPQHF. CDR3 sequence (DNA): TGTGCCAGTACCGGGACAGGGTATTATGGCAATCAGCCCCAGCATTTT.

This chain joins TRBV6-2 or TRBV6-3 and TRBJ2-1; D unresolved. V shed 0 bases and J shed 6 bases, with 12 bases lying between them. This CDR3 is built from 15 residues. Looked up from germline, CDR1 is MNHEY and CDR2 is SVGEGT. For the CDR3, the DNA is TGTGCCAGCAGTTACTCAGCTAGTGGAATCAATGAGCAGTTCTTC. Its translation: CASSYSASGINEQFF.

The rearrangement links TRBV4-2 to TRBJ2-3, with 9 nucleotides matching TRBD2. The CDR3 length is 16 residues. V lost 4 bases, J lost 5 bases, and 10 bases stayed unmatched. Germline lookup yields CDR1 LGHNA and CDR2 YNFKEQ. This CDR3 is CASSPNSGSVGDTQYF. The CDR3, as DNA: TGTGCCAGCAGCCCAAATAGCGGGAGTGTAGGAGATACGCAGTATTTT.

The chain's CDR3 is CASSSAGLYEQYF. The CDR3 bases are TGCGCCAGCAGCTCAGCGGGATTGTACGAGCAGTACTTC. The gene calls are TRBV5-1 and TRBJ2-7; 7 bases fit TRBD2. Trimming took 3 bases from V and 4 from J; bases not matched to a gene: 4. CDR1 SGHRS and CDR2 YFSETQ come from the germline V gene. The CDR3 contains 13 residues.

This clone showed up just once. The chain couples TRBV3-1 (or the pseudogene TRBV3-2) to TRBJ1-2; no reliable D call. Trimming stripped 3 bases from V and 14 bases from J, with 16 bases between. The germline V gene encodes CDR1 LGHDT and CDR2 YNNKEL (reference sequence). The CDR3 spans 12 residues. The CDR3 is CASSHPGGPGTF. CDR3 coding DNA: TGTGCCAGCAGCCACCCCGGCGGCCCGGGGACCTTC.

On this clone: The sample carries other DNA sequences with the same CDR3. This chain connects TRBV28 to TRBJ2-7; 8 bases line up with TRBD2. This CDR3 is built from 12 residues. V shed 8 bases, J shed 4 bases, and the junction held 4 bases outside the gene matches. Germline CDR1 is MDHEN and CDR2 is SYDVKM. CDR3 region: CASGLAGYEQYF. In DNA form, the CDR3 reads TGTGCCAGCGGGCTAGCGGGTTACGAGCAGTACTTC.